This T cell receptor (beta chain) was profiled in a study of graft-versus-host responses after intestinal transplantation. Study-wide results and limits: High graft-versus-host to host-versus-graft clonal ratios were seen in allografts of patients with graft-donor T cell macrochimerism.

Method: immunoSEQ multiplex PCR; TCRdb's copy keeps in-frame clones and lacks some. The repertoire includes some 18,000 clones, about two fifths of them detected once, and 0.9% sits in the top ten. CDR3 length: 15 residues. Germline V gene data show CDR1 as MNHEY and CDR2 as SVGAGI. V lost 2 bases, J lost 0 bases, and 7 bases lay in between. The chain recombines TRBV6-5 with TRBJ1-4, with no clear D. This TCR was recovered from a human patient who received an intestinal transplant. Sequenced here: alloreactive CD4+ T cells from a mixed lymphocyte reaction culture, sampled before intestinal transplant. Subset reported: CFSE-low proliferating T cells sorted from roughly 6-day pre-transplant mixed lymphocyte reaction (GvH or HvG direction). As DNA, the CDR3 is TGTGCCAGCAGTTACGGGGTGGCAACTAATGAAAAACTGTTTTTT. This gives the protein CASSYGVATNEKLFF.